The rows below give T cell receptor beta chains drawn from one sample of a study of blood T cell repertoires in COVID-19. The assay was immunoSEQ multiplex PCR, and TCRdb's table has in-frame clones only and misses some. The sample includes fewer than 300,000 clones, over 75% of them seen just once. Sequenced sample: PBMCs or T cells enriched from blood (not recorded which). The receptors shown here come from a woman aged 25 to 45 who had recovered from COVID-19. Both conserved end residues are part of each CDR3. D genes are given only for firm matches. The size of a clone is reported for some rows only, either as once, few or many, or as a class for expanded clones.

V gene,D gene,J gene,clone size,CDR3 DNA,CDR3 protein
TRBV2,TRBD1,TRBJ1-2,-,TGTGCCAGCAGATTACCGGGACAGAACTATGGCTACACCTTC,CASRLPGQNYGYTF
TRBV2,-,TRBJ2-7,-,TGTGCCAGCAGTGAGGTGCAGGAGCAGTACTTC,CASSEVQEQYF
TRBV10-1,-,TRBJ1-1,-,TGCGCCAGCAGTGGAACCTCTCGAGCCAGGGGGAACACTGAAGCTTTCTTT,CASSGTSRARGNTEAFF
TRBV7-2,TRBD2,TRBJ2-1,-,TGTGCCAGCAGTTTCCCCGGGACTAGCGGGAGGGGGTCCTACAATGAGCAGTTCTTC,CASSFPGTSGRGSYNEQFF
TRBV7-9,-,TRBJ1-4,-,TGTGCCAGCAGCGCTCGGACAGAGCCTAATGAAAAACTGTTTTTT,CASSARTEPNEKLFF
TRBV7-2,-,TRBJ2-3,-,TGTGCCAGCAGCGTACAGGGTGCTACAGATACGCAGTATTTT,CASSVQGATDTQYF
TRBV3-1/TRBV3-2,-,TRBJ2-1,-,TGTGCCAGCAGCCAAGAGACTAGTCAAAGCTCCTACAATGAGCAGTTCTTC,CASSQETSQSSYNEQFF
TRBV7-2,TRBD2,TRBJ2-7,once,TGTGCCAGCAGCTTAGCACTAGCGGGAGGTCCTGGGGTGCAGTACTTC,CASSLALAGGPGVQYF
TRBV28,TRBD1,TRBJ1-1,-,TGTGCCAGCACCTCGCCGGGACAGCCGCTTGAAGCTTTCTTT,CASTSPGQPLEAFF
TRBV7-9,TRBD2,TRBJ2-3,-,TGTGCCAGCAGCCCCCCGGGAGGGGTTGGAGATACGCAGTATTTT,CASSPPGGVGDTQYF
TRBV4-3,-,TRBJ1-2,few,TGCGCCAGCAGCCAAGACAGGGGTAACTATGGCTACACCTTC,CASSQDRGNYGYTF
TRBV12-5,-,TRBJ2-1,-,TGTGCTAGTGGCCCCGGGACAACCTACAATGAGCAGTTCTTC,CASGPGTTYNEQFF
TRBV5-6,-,TRBJ2-1,-,TGTGCCAGCAGCTTGACCGGGAACTACAATGAGCAGTTCTTC,CASSLTGNYNEQFF
TRBV14,-,TRBJ2-7,-,TGTGCCAGCGGAGGGCCTTGGACCGAGCAGTACTTC,CASGGPWTEQYF
TRBV4-3,TRBD2,TRBJ2-1,once,TGCGCCAGCAGCCCTCGGACTAGCGGGAGCAATGAGCAGTTCTTC,CASSPRTSGSNEQFF
TRBV2,-,TRBJ2-3,-,TGTGCCAGCAGTGTGGGTAGTAGGGGGAGCGGCACAGATACGCAGTATTTT,CASSVGSRGSGTDTQYF
TRBV9,-,TRBJ1-4,-,TGTGCCAGCAGCGTAGCCAGTAATGAAAAACTGTTTTTT,CASSVASNEKLFF
TRBV30,-,TRBJ2-6,few,TGTGCCTGGAGTACAACGAGGATCGGGGCCAACGTCCTGACTTTC,CAWSTTRIGANVLTF
TRBV5-1,-,TRBJ1-1,-,TGCGCCAGCAGCTTGACCCCAGAGAACACTGAAGCTTTCTTT,CASSLTPENTEAFF
TRBV27,-,TRBJ1-2,-,TGTGCCAGCAGCCCCGACAGCCGGGCGTCTGGCTACACCTTC,CASSPDSRASGYTF
TRBV14,TRBD2,TRBJ2-1,-,TGTGCCAGCAGCCCTACTAGCGGGAGGTTTGGTGAGCAGTTCTTC,CASSPTSGRFGEQFF
TRBV12-3/TRBV12-4,TRBD2,TRBJ2-1,-,TGTGCCACACGGGAGGCCCTCTACAATGAGCAGTTCTTC,CATREALYNEQFF
TRBV28,-,TRBJ2-7,-,TGTGCCAGCAGACCCGGACAGTCCTACGAGCAGTACTTC,CASRPGQSYEQYF
TRBV14,-,TRBJ2-3,-,TGTGCCAGCAGCCAAGGACGCCAGGGTCTAGCAGATACGCAGTATTTT,CASSQGRQGLADTQYF
TRBV6-2/TRBV6-3,TRBD1,TRBJ2-7,few,TGTGCCAGCAGTCTTACAGGGGGCAACGAGCAGTACTTC,CASSLTGGNEQYF
TRBV19,TRBD2,TRBJ2-1,-,TGTGCCAGTAGTCTAATCAGCGGGAGGGTAGGAAATGAGCAGTTCTTC,CASSLISGRVGNEQFF
TRBV30,-,TRBJ1-3,-,TGTGCCTGGAGTGACGGCCCCGGGATCCCCTCGACCAACACCATATATTTT,CAWSDGPGIPSTNTIYF
TRBV27,-,TRBJ1-6,-,TGTGCCAGCAGTTTTAGAGGAGATTCACCCCTCCACTTT,CASSFRGDSPLHF
TRBV18,TRBD2,TRBJ2-2,-,TGTGCCAGCGTCAGCGGGGCGAACACCGGGGAGCTGTTTTTT,CASVSGANTGELFF
TRBV7-8,TRBD2,TRBJ2-7,-,TGTGCCAGCAGCTTAGCCCGGGACAGGACTAGCGGGAGGGCCTACGAGCAGTACTTC,CASSLARDRTSGRAYEQYF
TRBV6-1,-,TRBJ1-2,-,TGTGCCAGCAGAGAAGGACAGGGCTACACCTTC,CASREGQGYTF
TRBV7-9,TRBD1,TRBJ1-4,-,TGTGCCAGCAGCCTGAACCGGGACAGGGGATGGAATGAAAAACTGTTTTTT,CASSLNRDRGWNEKLFF
TRBV29-1,TRBD1,TRBJ2-7,-,TGCAGCGTTGAAGATCCGGACAGGGTGGGTAACGAGCAGTACTTC,CSVEDPDRVGNEQYF
TRBV7-3,-,TRBJ2-3,once,TGTGCCAGCAGCTTAGGACTAACTAGCACAGATACGCAGTATTTT,CASSLGLTSTDTQYF
TRBV10-3,-,TRBJ2-3,-,TGTGCCATCAGTGAGTCGGACATTTATTTGGATACGCAGTATTTT,CAISESDIYLDTQYF
TRBV9,-,TRBJ1-5,few,TGTGCCAGCAGCCTGGGGCTTAGCAATCAGCCCCAGCATTTT,CASSLGLSNQPQHF